A single sample gave rise to the 17 T cell receptor beta chains below, sequenced in a study of T cell responses to AZD1222 COVID-19 vaccine (dated by TCRdb to about 2021). The time point label, as the study defines it: about 28 days (+/-7) after the second vaccine dose. In light of the paper, this sample's treatment or condition label describes: meningococcal conjugate vaccine given as trial control. Library preparation was by the immunoSEQ multiplex PCR assay. The table was pulled from immuneACCESS by TCRdb, which kept in-frame rearrangements only. Such tables lose some clones; where checked, under half of the loss comes from unresolved V genes, and the rest has no known cause. Across this sample there are 80,000 or so clones, with roughly 80% seen only once. 27% of the sample rests with the top ten. The sample was peripheral blood, taken 28 days after the second dose of the MenACWY control vaccine. Source of these receptors: an adult who received the MenACWY meningococcal vaccine as a control.

The rearrangement links TRBV30 to TRBJ2-2; no clear D. CDR3 length: 14 amino acids. In germline, CDR1 is GTSNPN, CDR2 SVGIG (reference sequence). Trimming left V 2 bases short and J 9 bases short, with 16 bases between. The CDR3 is CAWSTPLVLRELFF. The CDR3 DNA follows: TGTGCCTGGAGTACCCCTCTAGTGTTGAGGGAGCTGTTTTTT.

The chain recombines TRBV2 with TRBJ1-2; D is uncertain. This CDR3 comprises 13 residues. Trimming took off 7 bases at V and 4 bases at J, with 13 bases between the two ends. Germline V gene sequence: CDR1 SNHLY, CDR2 FYNNEI. In nucleotides, the CDR3 is TGTGCCAGCATTAGGCAGACAAGCTATGGCTACACCTTC. It codes for CASIRQTSYGYTF.

The rearrangement uses TRBV2 and TRBJ1-4; D possibly corresponds to TRBD1 (5 bases). V was clipped by 4 bases and J by 0 bases, with 9 bases between them. The germline V gene has CDR1 SNHLY and CDR2 FYNNEI. The CDR3 runs 15 residues. CDR3 coding DNA: TGTGCCAGCAGTGGCGACAGCTCAACTAATGAAAAACTGTTTTTT. It encodes CASSGDSSTNEKLFF.

The chain carries TRBV5-6 and TRBJ2-7, with 7 bases matching TRBD1. The trim removed 4 bases at V and 0 bases at J, leaving 7 bases unmatched. Germline CDR1 and CDR2: SGHDT and YYEEEE. The CDR3 runs 15 residues. The CDR3 coding sequence is TGTGCCAGCAGCCCGGGACAGATTCCCTCCTACGAGCAGTACTTC. It yields the protein CASSPGQIPSYEQYF.

The count of this clone is one. The chain carries TRBV10-2 and TRBJ1-1, with TRBD1 matching 8 bases. This CDR3 comprises 12 residues. Germline lookup yields CDR1 WSHSY and CDR2 SAAADI. The J segment lost 3 bases and the V segment lost 6 bases, leaving 0 bases of the junction unmatched. The CDR3 here is CASRQGDTEAFF. CDR3 sequence (DNA): TGCGCCAGCAGACAGGGGGACACTGAAGCTTTCTTT.

The chain uses TRBV5-1 and TRBJ2-5; 7 bases are a match to TRBD1. This CDR3 is 15 amino acids long. After removal of 6 bases from V and 4 bases from J, the junction contained 12 bases not matched to a gene. Germline CDR1 reads SGHRS; CDR2 reads YFSETQ. CDR3 in amino acids: CASTPRGGLGETQYF. For the CDR3, the DNA is TGCGCCAGCACCCCAAGAGGGGGCCTAGGAGAGACCCAGTACTTC. Complete variable domain (other parts from reference TRBV5-1 and TRBJ2-5): KAGVTQTPRYLIKTRGQQVTLSCSPISGHRSVSWYQQTPGQGLQFLFEYFSETQRNKGNFPGRFSGRQFSNSRSEMNVSTLELGDSALYLCASTPRGGLGETQYFGPGTRLLVL.

The V and J genes are TRBV2 and TRBJ2-3; 12 bases match TRBD2. This CDR3 has 15 amino acids. With 4 bases clipped from V and 1 base from J, the junction kept 0 bases outside the gene matches. Germline V lookup: CDR1 SNHLY, CDR2 FYNNEI. The CDR3 nucleotides read TGTGCCAGCAGTGGGACTAGCGGGGGCACAGATACGCAGTATTTT. Its translation: CASSGTSGGTDTQYF.

The J gene is TRBJ2-1, the V gene TRBV2; TRBD2 matches 8 bases. Germline V gives CDR1 SNHLY, CDR2 FYNNEI. V was clipped by 6 bases and J by 2 bases; unmatched bases: 3. The CDR3 sequence is 14 residues long. CDR3 loop: CASRLAEAYNEQFF. The CDR3 DNA reads TGTGCCAGCAGACTAGCGGAAGCCTACAATGAGCAGTTCTTC.

This chain connects TRBV5-1 to TRBJ2-1, with TRBD1 identical over 11 bases. The length of the CDR3 is 14 residues. Germline assignment: CDR1 SGHRS and CDR2 YFSETQ. The V segment lost 3 bases and the J segment 9 bases; nucleotides outside the gene matches: 5. Here the CDR3 DNA reads TGCGCCAGCAGCTCCACCGGGACAGGGGGTGAGCAGTTCTTC. As protein: CASSSTGTGGEQFF.

This clone was detected only a few times. The chain recombines TRBV30 with TRBJ1-1; D gene uncertain. The CDR3 runs to 13 residues. V dropped 3 bases and J dropped 3 bases, with 11 bases sitting between them. Germline V gives CDR1 GTSNPN, CDR2 SVGIG (reference sequence). CDR3 loop: CAWSRLADTEAFF. The CDR3 region has the DNA TGTGCCTGGAGCCGACTTGCGGACACTGAAGCTTTCTTT.

This clone occurred a few times. The V call is TRBV6-6, the J call TRBJ1-1, with a weak D call TRBD1 (6 bases). V lost 6 bases and J lost 2, with 13 bases in between. The CDR3 length is 14 residues. Looked up from germline, CDR1 is MNHNY and CDR2 is SVGAGI (reference sequence). DNA for the CDR3: TGTGCCAGCAGACCAAACAGGGAAAACACTGAAGCTTTCTTT. Translation: CASRPNRENTEAFF.

The chain links TRBV6-5 to TRBJ1-1, with D maybe TRBD1 (5 bases). V dropped 6 bases and J dropped 1 base, with 15 bases sitting between them. The CDR3 totals 15 residues. Germline CDR1 is MNHEY and CDR2 is SVGAGI. CDR3 coding DNA: TGTGCCAGCAGACTGGATTTTCAGGGGAACACTGAAGCTTTCTTT. Protein sequence: CASRLDFQGNTEAFF.

V and J are TRBV23-1 and TRBJ1-2; D gene ambiguous. Being an ORF, TRBV23-1 has a function that is uncertain. The ends were cut back, 1 base at V and 1 base at J, with 7 bases in the middle. The CDR3 consists of 14 residues. The CDR3 region is CASSQYWGNYGYTF. Here the CDR3 DNA reads TGCGCCAGCAGTCAATACTGGGGTAACTATGGCTACACCTTC.

The chain combines TRBV7-8 with TRBJ1-1; D uncertain. Trimming took off 1 base at V and 8 bases at J, with 11 bases between the two ends. This CDR3 region has 13 residues. Germline V gene lookup returns CDR1 SGHVS and CDR2 FQNEAQ. The CDR3 nucleotides are TGTGCCAGCAGCTTAGTACTCCCGGGGGAAGCTTTCTTT. Its protein is CASSLVLPGEAFF.

The chain carries TRBV19 and TRBJ2-5, with 8 bases matching TRBD2. The CDR3 totals 15 residues. CDR1 and CDR2 (germline): LNHDA, SQIVND (reference sequence). J was trimmed by 3 bases and V by 5 bases; bases with no gene match: 8. The CDR3 here is CASSLGPAGEETQYF. CDR3 coding DNA: TGTGCCAGTAGTCTTGGGCCAGCGGGGGAAGAGACCCAGTACTTC.

The genes are TRBV28 and TRBJ2-3; D unresolved. The length of the CDR3 is 14 residues. The V gene's germline CDR1 is MDHEN and CDR2 SYDVKM. Trimming took 1 base from V and 4 from J, leaving 9 bases between them. The CDR3 loop is CASSLSVTPDTQYF. In DNA, the CDR3 is TGTGCCAGCAGTTTATCCGTCACACCAGATACGCAGTATTTT.

This clone was seen once. This chain links TRBV2 with TRBJ2-7; D is unresolved. The CDR3 loop spans 15 amino acids. Deletions cut 7 bases from V and 0 bases from J, with 16 bases between. Germline-derived CDR1 and CDR2 are SNHLY and FYNNEI. CDR3 loop: CASTLDRVSSYEQYF. The DNA of the CDR3 is TGTGCCAGCACCCTTGATAGGGTTAGCTCCTACGAGCAGTACTTC.